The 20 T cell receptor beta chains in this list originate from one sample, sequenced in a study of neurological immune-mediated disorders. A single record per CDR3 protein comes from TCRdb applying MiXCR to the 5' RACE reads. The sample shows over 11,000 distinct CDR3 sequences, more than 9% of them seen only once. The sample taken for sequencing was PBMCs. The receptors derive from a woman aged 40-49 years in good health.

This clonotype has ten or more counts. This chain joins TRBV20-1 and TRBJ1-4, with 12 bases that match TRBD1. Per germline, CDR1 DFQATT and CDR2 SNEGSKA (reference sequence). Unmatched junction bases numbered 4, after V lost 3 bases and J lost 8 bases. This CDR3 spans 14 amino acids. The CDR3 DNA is TGCAGTGCTAGGGGGGGGACAGGGGGCGAAAAACTGTTTTTT. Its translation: CSARGGTGGEKLFF.

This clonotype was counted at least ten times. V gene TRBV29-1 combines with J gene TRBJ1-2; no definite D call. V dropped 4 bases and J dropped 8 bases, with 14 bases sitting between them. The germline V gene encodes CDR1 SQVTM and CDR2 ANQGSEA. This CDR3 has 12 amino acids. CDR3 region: CSVVDGGGGYTF. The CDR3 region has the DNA TGCAGCGTTGTGGATGGAGGCGGCGGCTACACCTTC.

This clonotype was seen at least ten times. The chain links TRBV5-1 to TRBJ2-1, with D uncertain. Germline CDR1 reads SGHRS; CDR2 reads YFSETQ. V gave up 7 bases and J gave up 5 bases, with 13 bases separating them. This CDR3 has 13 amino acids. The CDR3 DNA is TGCGCCAGCGGCAGTACCTTAGACAATGAGCAGTTCTTC. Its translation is CASGSTLDNEQFF.

In DNA form, the CDR3 reads TGTGCCAGCTCACCAATTCTCGGGAGCGAAGAGACCCAGTACTTC. Protein product: CASSPILGSEETQYF. The chain recombines TRBV18 with TRBJ2-5; the D gene is possibly TRBD2 (6 bases). With 2 bases removed from V and 3 bases from J, the gap between germline ends came to 13 bases. The CDR3 has 15 residues. Germline-derived CDR1 and CDR2 are KGHSH and LQKENI.

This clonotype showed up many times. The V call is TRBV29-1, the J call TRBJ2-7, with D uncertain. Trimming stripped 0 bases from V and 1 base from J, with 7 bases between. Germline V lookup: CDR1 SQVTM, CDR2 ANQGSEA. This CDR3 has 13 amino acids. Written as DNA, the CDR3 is TGCAGCGTTGAAGATCCGAGGTCCTACGAGCAGTACTTC. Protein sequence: CSVEDPRSYEQYF.

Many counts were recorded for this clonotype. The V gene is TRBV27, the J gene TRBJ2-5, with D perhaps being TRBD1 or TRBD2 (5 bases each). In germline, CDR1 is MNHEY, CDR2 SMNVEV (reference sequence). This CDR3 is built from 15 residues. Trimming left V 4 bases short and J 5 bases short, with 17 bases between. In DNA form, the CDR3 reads TGTGCCAGCAGTTCCTACGGGGCCTCTGGGGAGACCCAGTACTTC. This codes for CASSSYGASGETQYF.

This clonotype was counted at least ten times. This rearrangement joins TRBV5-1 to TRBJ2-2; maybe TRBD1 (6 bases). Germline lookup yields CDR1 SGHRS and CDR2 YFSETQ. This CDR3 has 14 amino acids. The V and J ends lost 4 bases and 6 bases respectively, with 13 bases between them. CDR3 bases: TGCGCCAGCAGCCATACAGGGAGACCCGGGGAGCTGTTTTTT. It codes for CASSHTGRPGELFF.

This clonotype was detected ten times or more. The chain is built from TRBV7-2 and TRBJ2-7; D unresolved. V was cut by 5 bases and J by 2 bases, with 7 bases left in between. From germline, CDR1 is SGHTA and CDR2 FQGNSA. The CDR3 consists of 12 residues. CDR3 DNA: TGTGCCAGCAGCCGGCCCCCCTACGAGCAGTACTTC. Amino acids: CASSRPPYEQYF.

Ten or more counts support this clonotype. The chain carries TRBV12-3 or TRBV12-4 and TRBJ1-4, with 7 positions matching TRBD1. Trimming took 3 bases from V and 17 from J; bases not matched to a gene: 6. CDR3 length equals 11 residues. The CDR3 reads CASSLGDRKFF. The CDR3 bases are TGTGCCAGCAGTTTGGGGGACAGAAAATTTTTT.

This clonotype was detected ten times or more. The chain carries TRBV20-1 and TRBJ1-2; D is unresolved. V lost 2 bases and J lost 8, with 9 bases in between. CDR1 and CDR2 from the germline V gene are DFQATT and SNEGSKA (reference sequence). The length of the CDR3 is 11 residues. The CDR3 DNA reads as TGCAGTGCTAGACATCGGTTGGGCTACACCTTC. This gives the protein CSARHRLGYTF.

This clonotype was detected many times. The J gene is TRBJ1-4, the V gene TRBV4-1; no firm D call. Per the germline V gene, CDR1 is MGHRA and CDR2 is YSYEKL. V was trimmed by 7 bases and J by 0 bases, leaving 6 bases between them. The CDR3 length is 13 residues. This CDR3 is CASTKATNEKLFF. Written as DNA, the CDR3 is TGCGCCAGCACCAAGGCAACTAATGAAAAACTGTTTTTT.

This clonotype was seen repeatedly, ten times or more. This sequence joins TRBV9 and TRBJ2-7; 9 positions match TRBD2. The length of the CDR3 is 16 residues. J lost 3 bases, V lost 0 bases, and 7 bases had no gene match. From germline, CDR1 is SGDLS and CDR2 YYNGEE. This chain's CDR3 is CASSVGEGLALYEQYF. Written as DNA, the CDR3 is TGTGCCAGCAGCGTAGGGGAGGGACTAGCCCTCTACGAGCAGTACTTC.

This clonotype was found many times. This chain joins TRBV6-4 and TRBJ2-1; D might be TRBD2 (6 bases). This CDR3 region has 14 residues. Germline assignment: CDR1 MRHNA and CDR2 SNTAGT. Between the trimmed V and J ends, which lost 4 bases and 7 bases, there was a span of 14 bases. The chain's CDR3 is CASSAGLSTNEQFF. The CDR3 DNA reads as TGTGCCAGCAGTGCGGGACTCTCTACAAATGAGCAGTTCTTC.

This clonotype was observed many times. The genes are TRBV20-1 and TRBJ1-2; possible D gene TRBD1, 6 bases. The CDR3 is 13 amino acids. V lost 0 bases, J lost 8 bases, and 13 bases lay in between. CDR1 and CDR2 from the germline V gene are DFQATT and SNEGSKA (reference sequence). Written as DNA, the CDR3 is TGCAGTGCTAGAGATACAGGGAATTACGGCTACACCTTC. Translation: CSARDTGNYGYTF.

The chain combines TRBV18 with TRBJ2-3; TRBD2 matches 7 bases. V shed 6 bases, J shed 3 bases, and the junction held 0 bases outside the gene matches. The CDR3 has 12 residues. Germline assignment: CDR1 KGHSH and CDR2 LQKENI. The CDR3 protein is CASSGGTDTQYF. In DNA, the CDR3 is TGTGCCAGCTCCGGGGGGACAGATACGCAGTATTTT.

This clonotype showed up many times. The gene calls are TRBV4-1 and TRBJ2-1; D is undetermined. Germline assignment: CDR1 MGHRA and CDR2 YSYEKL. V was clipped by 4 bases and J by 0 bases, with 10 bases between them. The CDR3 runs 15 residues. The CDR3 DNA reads TGCGCCAGCAGCCTCGCGACACTCTCCTACAATGAGCAGTTCTTC. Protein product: CASSLATLSYNEQFF.

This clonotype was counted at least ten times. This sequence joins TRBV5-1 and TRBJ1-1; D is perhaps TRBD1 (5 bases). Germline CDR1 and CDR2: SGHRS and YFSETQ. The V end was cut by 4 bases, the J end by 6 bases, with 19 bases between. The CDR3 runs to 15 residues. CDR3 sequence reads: CASSSTGLPGAEAFF. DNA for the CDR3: TGCGCCAGCAGCAGTACGGGACTCCCAGGCGCTGAAGCTTTCTTT.

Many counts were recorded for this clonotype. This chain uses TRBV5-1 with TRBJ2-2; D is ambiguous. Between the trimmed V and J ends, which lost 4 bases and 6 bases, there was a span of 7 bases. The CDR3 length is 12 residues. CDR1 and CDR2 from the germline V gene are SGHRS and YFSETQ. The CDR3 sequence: CASSTGSGELFF. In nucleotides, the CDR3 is TGCGCCAGCAGCACTGGATCCGGGGAGCTGTTTTTT.

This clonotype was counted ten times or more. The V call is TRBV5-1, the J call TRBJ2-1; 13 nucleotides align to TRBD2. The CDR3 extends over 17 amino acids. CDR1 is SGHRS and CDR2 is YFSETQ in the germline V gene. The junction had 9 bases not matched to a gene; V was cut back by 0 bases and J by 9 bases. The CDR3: CASSLGSTSGRAAEQFF. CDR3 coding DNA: TGCGCCAGCAGCTTGGGGTCAACTAGCGGGAGGGCCGCTGAGCAGTTCTTC.

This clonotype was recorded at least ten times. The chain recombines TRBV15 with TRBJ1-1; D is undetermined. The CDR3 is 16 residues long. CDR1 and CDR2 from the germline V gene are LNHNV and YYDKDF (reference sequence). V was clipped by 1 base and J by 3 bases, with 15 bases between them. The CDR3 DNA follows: TGTGCCACCAGCAGAGCAAAGGAGATACGGGACACTGAAGCTTTCTTT. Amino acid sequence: CATSRAKEIRDTEAFF.